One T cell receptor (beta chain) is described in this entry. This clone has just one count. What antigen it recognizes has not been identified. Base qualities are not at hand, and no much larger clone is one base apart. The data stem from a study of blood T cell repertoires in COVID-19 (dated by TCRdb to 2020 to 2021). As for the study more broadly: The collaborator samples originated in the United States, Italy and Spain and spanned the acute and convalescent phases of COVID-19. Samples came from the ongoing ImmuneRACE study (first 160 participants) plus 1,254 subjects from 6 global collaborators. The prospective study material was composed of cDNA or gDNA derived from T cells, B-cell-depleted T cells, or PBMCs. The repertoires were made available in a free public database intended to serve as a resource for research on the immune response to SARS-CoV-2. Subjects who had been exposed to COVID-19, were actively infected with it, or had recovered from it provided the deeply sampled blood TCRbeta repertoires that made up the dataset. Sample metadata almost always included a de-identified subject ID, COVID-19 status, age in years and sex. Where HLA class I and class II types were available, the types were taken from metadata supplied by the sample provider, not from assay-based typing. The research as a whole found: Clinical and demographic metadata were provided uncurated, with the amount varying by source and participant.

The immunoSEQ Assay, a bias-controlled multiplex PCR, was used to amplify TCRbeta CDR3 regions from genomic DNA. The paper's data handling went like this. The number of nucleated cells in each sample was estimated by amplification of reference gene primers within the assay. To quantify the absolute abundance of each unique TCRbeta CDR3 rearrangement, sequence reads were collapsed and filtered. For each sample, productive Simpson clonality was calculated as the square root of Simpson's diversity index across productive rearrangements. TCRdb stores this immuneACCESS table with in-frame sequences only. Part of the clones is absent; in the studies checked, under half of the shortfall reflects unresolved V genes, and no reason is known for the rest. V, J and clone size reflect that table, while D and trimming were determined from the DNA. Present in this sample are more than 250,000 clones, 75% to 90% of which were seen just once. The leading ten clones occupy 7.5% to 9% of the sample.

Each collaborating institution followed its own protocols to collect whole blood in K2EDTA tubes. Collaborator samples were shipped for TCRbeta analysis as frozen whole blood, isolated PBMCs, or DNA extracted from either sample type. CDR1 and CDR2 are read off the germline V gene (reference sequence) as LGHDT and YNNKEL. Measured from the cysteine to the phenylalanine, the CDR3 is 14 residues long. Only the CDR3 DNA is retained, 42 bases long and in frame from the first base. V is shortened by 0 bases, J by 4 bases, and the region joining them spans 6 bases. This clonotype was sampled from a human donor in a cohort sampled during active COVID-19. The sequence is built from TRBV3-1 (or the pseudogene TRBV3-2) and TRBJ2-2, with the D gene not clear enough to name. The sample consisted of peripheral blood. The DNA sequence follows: TGTGCCAGCAGCCAAGATGAGATCACCGGGGAGCTGTTTTTT. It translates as CASSQDEITGELFF.